This T cell receptor beta chain was found in a study of tumor-infiltrating lymphocytes in primary liver carcinoma. Study summary: Roughly 3.65 to 7.5 million productive TCRbeta reads came from each sample, comparable across tissue types.

Co-extracted RNA and DNA came from about 20-30 mg of unsorted bulk tissue. The patients, who had chronic HBV infection, were treatment-naive (untreated). This clonotype has only a few counts. Its antigen remains unknown. CDR1 GTSNPN and CDR2 SVGIG come from the germline V gene (reference sequence). This CDR3 is 13 amino acids long. V lost 2 bases and J lost 2, with 7 bases in between. The template, around 540 ng total RNA, yielded TCR beta cDNA made with a constant-region primer. For TCR beta, libraries were produced by three nested multiplex PCR rounds using slightly modified ARM-PCR. The opening two PCR rounds, around 9 cycles each, paired TRBV1-TRBV30 forward primers with a C-beta reverse primer. TCRdb independently ran MiXCR on the multiplex PCR reads; one entry per CDR3 protein. Among around 79,000 distinct CDR3 sequences listed, 69% were seen once. Study observations and caveats: Blood had a significantly lower top-250-clone fraction than tumors did (p = 0.039).

V and J are TRBV30 and TRBJ1-5; D is undetermined. The source is a man aged 35 to 55 with primary liver carcinoma and hepatitis B virus infection. The specimen sequenced was tumor-adjacent normal liver tissue. CDR3 DNA: TGTGCCTGGAGTCCGGGAGGCAATCAGCCCCAGCATTTT. This encodes CAWSPGGNQPQHF. Filled out from reference TRBV30 and TRBJ1-5, the complete variable domain reads SQTIHQWPATLVQPVGSPLSLECTVEGTSNPNLYWYRQAAGRGLQLLFYSVGIGQISSEVPQNLSASRPQDRQFILSSKKLLLSDSGFYLCAWSPGGNQPQHFGDGTRLSIL.